This T cell receptor beta chain is drawn from a study of cytomegalovirus exposure and HLA in healthy donors. PCR amplification relied on 60 Vbeta primers (plus 13 Jbeta primers). Repertoires were generated with immunoSEQ multiplex PCR, while TCRdb's copy carries only in-frame clones and drops some. This sample has 120,000 to 150,000 clones, with under 80% found just once. This CDR3 spans 15 amino acids. CDR1 is SQVTM and CDR2 is ANQGSEA in the germline V gene. All the people who gave samples were healthy bone marrow donors. With respect to this clone: Antigen: not known. Sequence at one end of the junction differs from germline and may be a read error.

Findings of the study overall: Productive rates of about 90% or about 30% were seen for most TCR beta V segments in an earlier analysis.

The source is a male donor in good health and CMV-seronegative. The rearrangement uses TRBV29-1 and TRBJ1-4, with a tentative D call TRBD1 (6 bases). Source material: PBMCs. The CDR3 DNA is TGCCGCGTTAGCCAAACCACAGGGCCCGGTGAAAAACTGTTTTTT. It is translated as CRVSQTTGPGEKLFF.